This T cell receptor (beta chain) was recovered during a study of CD8 T cells in ankylosing spondylitis. Findings of the study overall: Seven to nine highly homologous variants made up a TCR beta motif that seemed to typify ankylosing spondylitis blood. Disease-linked clones were CD8+ and relatively rare in peripheral blood.

The CDR3 is made up of 14 amino acids. Trimming removed 7 bases from V and 0 bases from J; junction bases left unmatched: 2. Germline lookup yields CDR1 SEHNR and CDR2 FQNEAQ (reference sequence). To note about this clonotype: The antigen remains unidentified.

5'-RACE, quantitative and with molecular barcodes, yielded the TCR beta libraries. MiXCR, applied by TCRdb to the 5' RACE reads, yields one record per CDR3 protein. The table has 200,000 to 300,000 distinct CDR3 sequences, roughly a third seen once. V and J are TRBV7-9 and TRBJ2-2; 7 bases are a match to TRBD1. The receptor's source is a male donor with ankylosing spondylitis or in good health (not recorded which). The sample comprised blood, either unsorted or a sorted T cell fraction (not recorded which). Written as DNA, the CDR3 is TGTGCCAGCATCGGGACAGCGAACACCGGGGAGCTGTTTTTT. It codes for CASIGTANTGELFF.